The clone carrying this T cell receptor (beta chain) was counted at least ten times. The TCR beta CDR3 regions underwent amplification using RNA transcripts as the source. The HTBI set primed first-round TCR CDR3 RT-PCR. TCRdb recomputed calls from the multiplex PCR reads with MiXCR, one row per CDR3 protein. The sample includes about 420,000 distinct CDR3 sequences, roughly 13% seen only once; the top ten take about 5%. CDR3 length: 13 amino acids. V was clipped by 3 bases and J by 6 bases, with 12 bases between them. Lactation, pregnancy, other autoimmune disease or uncontrolled infection led to exclusion of patients. This sample was taken from a study of T cells in Graves' hyperthyroidism and ophthalmopathy.

This receptor was obtained from a woman aged 18-29 years with Graves' hyperthyroidism. The sample comprised blood. The V call is TRBV12-3 or TRBV12-4, the J call TRBJ2-7; D unresolved. The CDR3 spells CASSFRRSGEQYF. The CDR3 DNA reads TGTGCCAGCAGTTTCCGTAGGTCCGGCGAGCAGTACTTC.